The 26 T cell receptor beta chains given below trace back to one sample, sequenced in a study of technical replicates of blood from a handful of donors. TCRdb's table, derived via immunoSEQ multiplex PCR, lists solely in-frame clones and lacks some. This table has 85,000 to 100,000 clones, about 94% appearing once. The sample taken for sequencing was T cells isolated from PBMCs. Receptors were obtained from a human donor in good health.

The V call is TRBV6-5, the J call TRBJ2-2; 9 nucleotides match TRBD1. Germline assignment: CDR1 MNHEY and CDR2 SVGAGI. The CDR3 length is 15 residues. V was pared by 4 bases and J by 5 bases, with 5 bases of the junction left unmatched. The CDR3 sequence: CASSSGTGITGELFF. DNA for the CDR3: TGTGCCAGCAGTTCCGGGACAGGGATAACCGGGGAGCTGTTTTTT.

CDR3 coding DNA: TGTGCCAGCAGCTCCTTCCCAGGGAGCGGGAGGCCCCTATCCTACGAGCAGTACTTC. Its translation is CASSSFPGSGRPLSYEQYF. The V gene is TRBV7-2, the J gene TRBJ2-7; TRBD2 agrees at 9 bases. The germline V gene has CDR1 SGHTA and CDR2 FQGNSA. This CDR3 spans 19 amino acids. V lost 4 bases, J lost 1 base, and 17 bases stayed unmatched.

V gene TRBV5-6 combines with J gene TRBJ1-1; D is unclear. The CDR3 is made up of 13 amino acids. With 0 bases removed from V and 4 bases from J, the gap between germline ends came to 7 bases. Germline CDR1 SGHDT, CDR2 YYEEEE. The CDR3 DNA reads TGTGCCAGCAGCTTGGGCGGTGGCACTGAAGCTTTCTTT. Protein product: CASSLGGGTEAFF. Full variable domain (outside the CDR3, taken from reference TRBV5-6 and TRBJ1-1): DAGVTQSPTHLIKTRGQQVTLRCSPKSGHDTVSWYQQALGQGPQFIFQYYEEEERQRGNFPDRFSGHQFPNYSSELNVNALLLGDSALYLCASSLGGGTEAFFGQGTRLTVV.

This sequence joins TRBV27 and TRBJ2-7, with D possibly being TRBD1 (5 bases). Trimming removed 6 bases from V and 2 bases from J, with 17 bases in between. Germline CDR1 is MNHEY and CDR2 is SMNVEV (reference sequence). The CDR3 runs 15 residues. The CDR3 here is CASRHGQGRAYEQYF. CDR3 DNA: TGTGCCAGCAGGCACGGACAAGGCAGAGCCTACGAGCAGTACTTC.

The gene calls are TRBV6-5 and TRBJ1-2; tentative D call: TRBD1 (5 bases). The CDR3 covers 14 residues. Germline CDR1 is MNHEY and CDR2 is SVGAGI. V was trimmed by 2 bases and J by 2 bases, leaving 9 bases between them. The CDR3 loop reads CASSYRQGNYGYTF. The CDR3 DNA reads as TGTGCCAGCAGTTACCGTCAGGGAAACTATGGCTACACCTTC.

The chain is built from TRBV5-1 and TRBJ2-2, with D possibly being TRBD2 (6 bases). Germline values: CDR1 SGHRS, CDR2 YFSETQ. V gave up 0 bases and J gave up 6 bases, with 12 bases separating them. The CDR3 is 15 amino acids. The CDR3 region has the DNA TGCGCCAGCAGCTTGGTGGGAGGAATGGCCGGGGAGCTGTTTTTT. Its protein product is CASSLVGGMAGELFF.

This chain links TRBV5-1 with TRBJ2-7; the match to TRBD2 covers 7 bases. CDR3 length: 14 residues. The trim removed 1 base at V and 2 bases at J, leaving 3 bases unmatched. Germline V gene sequence: CDR1 SGHRS, CDR2 YFSETQ. CDR3 region: CASSLYGTTYEQYF. The CDR3 DNA sequence: TGCGCCAGCAGCTTGTACGGGACTACCTACGAGCAGTACTTC. Full variable domain (outside the CDR3, taken from reference TRBV5-1 and TRBJ2-7): KAGVTQTPRYLIKTRGQQVTLSCSPISGHRSVSWYQQTPGQGLQFLFEYFSETQRNKGNFPGRFSGRQFSNSRSEMNVSTLELGDSALYLCASSLYGTTYEQYFGPGTRLTVT.

DNA for the CDR3: TGTGCCAGCAGCTCCCATACTAGCGGGAGGGCTCGGGAGCAGTTCTTC. It yields the protein CASSSHTSGRAREQFF. The rearrangement links TRBV7-9 to TRBJ2-1; TRBD2 aligns across 13 bases. CDR1 SEHNR and CDR2 FQNEAQ come from the germline V gene (reference sequence). With V trimmed by 4 bases and J by 10 bases, 10 bases remained unmatched. This CDR3 is 16 amino acids long.

The chain joins TRBV15 to TRBJ2-1; D unclear. The V gene lost 0 bases and the J gene lost 8 bases, with 8 bases spanning the gap. The CDR3 runs 13 residues. The germline CDR1 and CDR2 sequences are LNHNV and YYDKDF (reference sequence). This chain's CDR3 is CATSRDVIDEQFF. The CDR3 DNA sequence: TGTGCCACCAGCAGAGATGTAATCGATGAGCAGTTCTTC.

V is TRBV30 and J is TRBJ1-1; 7 bases line up with TRBD1. Germline V CDR1 and CDR2: GTSNPN, SVGIG (reference sequence). CDR3 length: 12 amino acids. J was trimmed by 6 bases and V by 4 bases; bases with no gene match: 5. The DNA for the CDR3 is TGTGCCTGGACCCCAGGGGGACCTGAAGCTTTCTTT. This translates into CAWTPGGPEAFF.

This chain connects TRBV6-5 to TRBJ1-3, with 7 bases that match TRBD1. J gave up 0 bases and V 5 bases, and 4 bases lay outside the gene matches. The CDR3 is made up of 15 amino acids. The germline CDR1 and CDR2 sequences are MNHEY and SVGAGI. Here the CDR3 DNA reads TGTGCCAGCAGTCCCGGGACAGACTCTGGAAACACCATATATTTT. Translated: CASSPGTDSGNTIYF.

This clone was recorded once. This rearrangement joins TRBV6-5 to TRBJ1-2, with D tentatively TRBD1 (6 bases). Germline V gene sequence: CDR1 MNHEY, CDR2 SVGAGI. This CDR3 region has 14 residues. Between the trimmed V and J ends, which lost 2 bases and 7 bases, there was a span of 14 bases. DNA of the CDR3: TGTGCCAGCAGTTACGACAGGATGGGCCGTGGCTACACCTTC. Protein sequence: CASSYDRMGRGYTF.

The J gene is TRBJ2-7, the V gene TRBV11-2, with 11 bases that match TRBD2. Germline assignment: CDR1 SGHAT and CDR2 FQNNGV. The V and J ends lost 4 bases and 1 base, in that order; junction bases with no gene match: 6. CDR3 length: 16 residues. In DNA form, the CDR3 reads TGTGCCAGCAGCTCGCCGGGACTAGCGGCTTCCTACGAGCAGTACTTC. Amino acids: CASSSPGLAASYEQYF.

This clone was observed a single time. This chain links TRBV4-2 with TRBJ2-2; 7 positions match TRBD1. Germline-derived CDR1 and CDR2 are LGHNA and YNFKEQ. V lost 0 bases, J lost 4 bases, and 5 bases stayed unmatched. The CDR3 is 16 amino acids. The CDR3 DNA is TGTGCCAGCAGCCAAGAAGAGGGGGCGGGCACCGGGGAGCTGTTTTTT. Protein sequence: CASSQEEGAGTGELFF.

The rearrangement uses TRBV2 and TRBJ2-6; 7 bases agree with TRBD1. There are 18 residues in the CDR3. V was pared by 10 bases and J by 0 bases, with 15 bases of the junction left unmatched. Germline V gene sequence: CDR1 SNHLY, CDR2 FYNNEI. The DNA of the CDR3 is TGTGCCACCATACCGAAGGACAGGTGGTCCTCTGGGGCCAACGTCCTGACTTTC. It codes for CATIPKDRWSSGANVLTF.

This chain connects TRBV19 to TRBJ1-4, with D perhaps matching TRBD1 (5 bases). The CDR3 sequence is 16 residues long. From germline, CDR1 is LNHDA and CDR2 SQIVND (reference sequence). The ends were cut back, 4 bases at V and 1 base at J, with 13 bases in the middle. The CDR3 loop is CASSKRWTRTNEKLFF. The CDR3 nucleotides are TGTGCCAGTAGTAAGCGTTGGACACGAACTAATGAAAAACTGTTTTTT. Supplemented by reference TRBV19 and TRBJ1-4, the full variable domain reads DGGITQSPKYLFRKEGQNVTLSCEQNLNHDAMYWYRQDPGQGLRLIYYSQIVNDFQKGDIAEGYSVSREKKESFPLTVTSAQKNPTAFYLCASSKRWTRTNEKLFFGSGTQLSVL.

This clone was detected only once. Other DNA sequences in the same sample also yield this CDR3. The chain links TRBV5-1 to TRBJ1-1; perhaps TRBD1 as D (6 bases). Between the trimmed V and J ends, which lost 0 bases and 1 base, there was a span of 10 bases. This CDR3 region has 15 residues. Germline assignment: CDR1 SGHRS and CDR2 YFSETQ. The CDR3 reads CASSLEQGSNTEAFF. Here the CDR3 DNA reads TGCGCCAGCAGCTTGGAACAGGGCTCGAACACTGAAGCTTTCTTT.

V and J are TRBV7-9 and TRBJ2-7; TRBD1 agrees at 8 bases. The CDR3 is made up of 15 amino acids. Trimming took 5 bases from V and 4 from J; bases not matched to a gene: 10. Germline CDR1 reads SEHNR; CDR2 reads FQNEAQ (reference sequence). CDR3 region: CASSDVFQGAYEQYF. The CDR3 DNA follows: TGTGCCAGCAGCGACGTTTTTCAGGGGGCATACGAGCAGTACTTC.

The table lists this clone with a count of one. The V gene is TRBV4-1, the J gene TRBJ2-7; a possible D gene is TRBD1 (5 bases). This CDR3 spans 16 amino acids. Germline CDR1 reads MGHRA; CDR2 reads YSYEKL. Deletions cut 1 base from V and 7 bases from J, with 20 bases between. In DNA, the CDR3 is TGCGCCAGCAGCCAAGTTTCCCCAGGGTGGGCTGGAGAGCAGTACTTC. This sequence encodes CASSQVSPGWAGEQYF.

The chain has TRBV7-9 and TRBJ2-2; TRBD1 agrees at 11 bases. V was clipped by 5 bases and J by 5 bases; unmatched bases: 4. In germline, CDR1 is SEHNR, CDR2 FQNEAQ (reference sequence). CDR3 length equals 15 residues. For the CDR3, the DNA is TGTGCCAGCAGCCATGGGACAGGGGGGACCGGGGAGCTGTTTTTT. Translated: CASSHGTGGTGELFF.

This clone was seen a single time. The chain links TRBV19 to TRBJ1-3; no definite D call. The CDR3 length is 13 residues. V shed 5 bases and J shed 3 bases, with 8 bases lying between them. CDR1 and CDR2 from the germline V gene are LNHDA and SQIVND (reference sequence). CDR3 residues: CASSAGNGNTIYF. CDR3 DNA: TGTGCCAGTAGTGCGGGGAATGGAAACACCATATATTTT.

This clone was recorded a few times. The chain has TRBV11-2 and TRBJ1-1, with TRBD1 matching 7 bases. Trimming cost V 5 bases and J 6 bases; bases outside gene matches: 9. The CDR3 extends over 14 amino acids. CDR1 is SGHAT and CDR2 is FQNNGV in the germline V gene. The CDR3 DNA follows: TGTGCCAGCAGCGCTCTACAGGGGCGGGCTGAAGCTTTCTTT. The encoded protein is CASSALQGRAEAFF.

The CDR3 protein is CASGMLRLAGSQNYEQYF. The CDR3 region has the DNA TGTGCCAGCGGGATGCTGAGACTAGCGGGAAGTCAGAACTACGAGCAGTACTTC. The chain is built from TRBV11-2 and TRBJ2-7; 11 bases line up with TRBD2. The CDR3 length is 18 residues. Germline-derived CDR1 and CDR2 are SGHAT and FQNNGV. With 8 bases clipped from V and 3 bases from J, the junction kept 18 bases outside the gene matches. Combining the CDR3 with reference TRBV11-2 and TRBJ2-7 gives the whole variable domain EAGVAQSPRYKIIEKRQSVAFWCNPISGHATLYWYQQILGQGPKLLIQFQNNGVVDDSQLPKDRFSAERLKGVDSTLKIQPAKLEDSAVYLCASGMLRLAGSQNYEQYFGPGTRLTVT.

The chain links TRBV1 to TRBJ2-1; TRBD2, the table's D call, was not compared with the DNA. TRBV1 is annotated as a pseudogene. This CDR3 has 20 amino acids. As DNA, the CDR3 is TGCACCAGCAGCCAAGACCCCGGGGATGGGGCGGGAGGAGGGGTATGTGAGCAGTTCTTC. Protein sequence: CTSSQDPGDGAGGGVCEQFF.

The gene calls are TRBV7-9 and TRBJ2-1, with D possibly matching TRBD2 (5 bases). The CDR3 is made up of 14 amino acids. V lost 4 bases to trimming and J lost 8 bases, with 15 bases between them. Germline CDR1 and CDR2: SEHNR and FQNEAQ (reference sequence). This chain's CDR3 is CASSYPGNLDEQFF. CDR3 DNA sequence: TGTGCCAGCAGCTACCCGGGGAATCTCGATGAGCAGTTCTTC.

The chain carries TRBV7-3 and TRBJ1-2; 10 nucleotides align to TRBD1. In germline, CDR1 is SGHTA, CDR2 FQGTGA. The CDR3 extends over 14 amino acids. V was clipped by 5 bases and J by 7 bases; unmatched bases: 7. The DNA of the CDR3 is TGTGCCAGCAGCGCGACGGGACAGGGGTTTGGCTACACCTTC. Encoded protein: CASSATGQGFGYTF.